The 12 T cell receptor beta chains reported below all come from one sample, sequenced in a study of shared clonotypes between healthy human individuals. Profiled with immunoSEQ multiplex PCR; TCRdb holds only in-frame clones, not every one. The sample includes approximately 2.3 million clones, more than 80% of them seen just once. Specimen: naive CD4+ T cells from PBMCs. The subset denotes: CD45RA+ positively selected. The receptors stem from a man younger than 30 in good health. Some clones in this sample may be carry-over from other donors' samples.

V and J are TRBV28 and TRBJ2-3; D call uncertain. Trimming took off 8 bases at V and 7 bases at J, with 16 bases between the two ends. The length of the CDR3 is 13 residues. The germline V gene encodes CDR1 MDHEN and CDR2 SYDVKM. The DNA for the CDR3 is TGTGCCAGCTCGCCTCTTCCCCGGCATACGCAGTATTTT. The encoded protein is CASSPLPRHTQYF.

V usage is TRBV6-1 and J usage is TRBJ1-1; D not resolved. Germline V gene data show CDR1 as MNHNS and CDR2 as SASEGT. The V and J ends lost 8 bases and 3 bases respectively, with 13 bases between them. There are 13 residues in the CDR3. The chain's CDR3 is CASASMTYTEAFF. CDR3 nucleotide sequence: TGTGCCAGCGCCAGTATGACGTACACTGAAGCTTTCTTT.

The chain uses TRBV21-1 and TRBJ1-2; TRBD1, the table's D call, lacks a check against the DNA. TRBV21-1 is deemed a pseudogene. The CDR3 totals 14 residues. The CDR3, as DNA: TGTGCCAGCAGCAAAGGTAACAGGGAAGGCGCCTACACCTTC. Residues: CASSKGNREGAYTF.

The chain is built from TRBV10-3 and TRBJ2-1; 7 bases align to TRBD1. Germline V CDR1 and CDR2: ENHRY, SYGVKD. J lost 8 bases, V lost 4 bases, and 5 bases had no gene match. The CDR3 runs 13 residues. CDR3 bases: TGTGCCATCAGTGCAGGGGGTAGGGATGAGCAGTTCTTC. Translated: CAISAGGRDEQFF.

J is TRBJ1-1 and V is TRBV28; tentatively, D is TRBD1 (5 bases). The CDR3 is made up of 14 amino acids. Germline loops: CDR1 MDHEN, CDR2 SYDVKM. V was cut by 7 bases and J by 1 base, with 13 bases left in between. This CDR3 is CASTRPGQNTEAFF. CDR3 in DNA: TGTGCCAGCACCCGACCCGGACAGAACACTGAAGCTTTCTTT.

This chain connects TRBV9 to TRBJ2-1, with 10 bases lining up with TRBD2. Germline V lookup: CDR1 SGDLS, CDR2 YYNGEE. CDR3 size: 17 residues. Losses at the gene ends were 0 bases for V and 8 bases for J; bases not matched to a gene: 11. CDR3 DNA sequence: TGTGCCAGCAGCGTAGGGTCCCCTAGCGGGAGTCTGGATGAGCAGTTCTTC. Translation gives CASSVGSPSGSLDEQFF.

This chain connects TRBV18 to TRBJ2-2; no clear D. The CDR3 has 15 amino acids. V lost 2 bases and J lost 3, with 10 bases in between. Germline values: CDR1 KGHSH, CDR2 LQKENI. The CDR3 coding sequence is TGTGCCAGCTCACCAAACAGAGGAGACACCGGGGAGCTGTTTTTT. This codes for CASSPNRGDTGELFF. Full variable domain (outside the CDR3, taken from reference TRBV18 and TRBJ2-2): NAGVMQNPRHLVRRRGQEARLRCSPMKGHSHVYWYRQLPEEGLKFMVYLQKENIIDESGMPKERFSAEFPKEGPSILRIQQVVRGDSAAYFCASSPNRGDTGELFFGEGSRLTVL.

The genes are TRBV7-2 and TRBJ2-5; the D is unclear. Germline CDR1 and CDR2: SGHTA and FQGNSA. The CDR3 length is 12 residues. The V end lost 3 bases, the J end lost 4 bases, and 6 bases lay between the germline ends. The CDR3 region has the DNA TGTGCCAGCAGCTTGTTCCGAGAGACCCAGTACTTC. Amino acid sequence: CASSLFRETQYF.

This chain uses TRBV2 with TRBJ1-1, with D uncertain. This CDR3 has 16 amino acids. Per germline, CDR1 SNHLY and CDR2 FYNNEI. The germline V and J ends were trimmed by 8 bases and 0 bases, with 19 bases remaining between them. CDR3 sequence (DNA): TGTGCCAGCCTCTTTGAGAGGGCCGCGATGAACACTGAAGCTTTCTTT. Its translation: CASLFERAAMNTEAFF.

The rearrangement uses TRBV7-3 and TRBJ2-5; 11 nucleotides agree with TRBD2. This CDR3 comprises 16 residues. V was clipped by 5 bases and J by 2 bases; unmatched bases: 7. Per germline, CDR1 SGHTA and CDR2 FQGTGA. The CDR3 coding sequence is TGTGCCAGCAGCGTCGGGACTAGCGGAGGACAAGAGACCCAGTACTTC. Protein: CASSVGTSGGQETQYF.

Of note for this clone: Other nucleotide sequences in the sample specify the same CDR3. The CDR3 is CASSQVLAGSYEQYF. The CDR3 DNA reads TGCGCCAGCAGCCAAGTTCTAGCGGGATCCTACGAGCAGTACTTC. V gene TRBV4-3 combines with J gene TRBJ2-7; 9 bases align to TRBD2. The V segment lost 1 base and the J segment 1 base; nucleotides outside the gene matches: 2. This CDR3 is built from 15 residues. Germline CDR1 reads LGHNA; CDR2 reads YSLEER.

V usage is TRBV6-5 and J usage is TRBJ1-5, with D tentatively TRBD1 (6 bases). The CDR3 is 14 amino acids. The V gene's germline CDR1 is MNHEY and CDR2 SVGAGI. Trimming took 6 bases from V and 3 from J, leaving 12 bases between them. DNA for the CDR3: TGTGCCAGCAGCAAGGGGGTCCTCAATCAGCCCCAGCATTTT. Translating gives CASSKGVLNQPQHF.